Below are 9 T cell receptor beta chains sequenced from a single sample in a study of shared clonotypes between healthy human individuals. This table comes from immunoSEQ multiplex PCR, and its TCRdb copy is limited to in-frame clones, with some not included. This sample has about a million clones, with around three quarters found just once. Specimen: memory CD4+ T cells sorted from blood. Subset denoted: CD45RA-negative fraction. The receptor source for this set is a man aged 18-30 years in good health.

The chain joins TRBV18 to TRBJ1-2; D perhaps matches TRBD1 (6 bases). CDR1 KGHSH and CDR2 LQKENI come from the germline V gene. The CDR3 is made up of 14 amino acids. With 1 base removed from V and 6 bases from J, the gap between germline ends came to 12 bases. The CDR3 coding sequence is TGTGCCAGCTCACCACAGGGGGGCGCTGATGGCTACACCTTC. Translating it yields CASSPQGGADGYTF.

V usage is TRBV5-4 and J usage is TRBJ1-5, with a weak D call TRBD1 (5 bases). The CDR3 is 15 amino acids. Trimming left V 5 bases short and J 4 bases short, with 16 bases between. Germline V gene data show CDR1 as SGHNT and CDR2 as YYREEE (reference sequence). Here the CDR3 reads CASSYEGRENQPQHF. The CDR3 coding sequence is TGTGCCAGCAGTTATGAGGGACGCGAAAATCAGCCCCAGCATTTT.

CDR3 bases: TGCAGCGTCGACATACGGGACAACTATGGCTACACCTTC. It is translated as CSVDIRDNYGYTF. The chain recombines TRBV29-1 with TRBJ1-2; maybe TRBD1 (5 bases). The germline V and J ends were trimmed by 6 bases and 2 bases, with 13 bases remaining between them. CDR3 length equals 13 residues. Germline loops: CDR1 SQVTM, CDR2 ANQGSEA.

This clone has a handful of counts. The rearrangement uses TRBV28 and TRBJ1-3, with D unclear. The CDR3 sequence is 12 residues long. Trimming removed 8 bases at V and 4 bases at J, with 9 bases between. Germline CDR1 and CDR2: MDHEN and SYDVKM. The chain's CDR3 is CASYRRGNTIYF. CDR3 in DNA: TGTGCCAGCTATCGACGGGGAAACACCATATATTTT.

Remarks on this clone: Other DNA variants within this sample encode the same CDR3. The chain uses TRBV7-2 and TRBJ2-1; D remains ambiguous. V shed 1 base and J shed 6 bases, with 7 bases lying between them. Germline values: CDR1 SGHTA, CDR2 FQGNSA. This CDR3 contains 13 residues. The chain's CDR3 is CASSLGQFNEQFF. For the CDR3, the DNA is TGTGCCAGCAGCTTAGGACAATTCAATGAGCAGTTCTTC. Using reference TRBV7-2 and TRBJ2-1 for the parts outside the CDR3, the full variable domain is GAGVSQSPSNKVTEKGKDVELRCDPISGHTALYWYRQSLGQGLEFLIYFQGNSAPDKSGLPSDRFSAERTGGSVSTLTIQRTQQEDSAVYLCASSLGQFNEQFFGPGTRLTVL.

CDR3 nucleotide sequence: TGTGCCAGCAGGAGGTTCGGCACCGAGGGCACCGGGGAGCTGTTTTTT. This codes for CASRRFGTEGTGELFF. The rearrangement uses TRBV27 and TRBJ2-2; D is perhaps TRBD2 (5 bases). This CDR3 is 16 amino acids long. The V end was cut by 6 bases, the J end by 4 bases, with 18 bases between. From germline, CDR1 is MNHEY and CDR2 SMNVEV (reference sequence).

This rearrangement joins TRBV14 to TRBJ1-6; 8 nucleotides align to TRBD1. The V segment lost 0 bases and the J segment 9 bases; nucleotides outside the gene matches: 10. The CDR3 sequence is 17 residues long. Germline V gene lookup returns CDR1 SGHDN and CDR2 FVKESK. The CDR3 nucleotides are TGTGCCAGCAGCCAAGATTTTCGGGCAGGGGGCGGTTCACCCCTCCACTTT. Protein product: CASSQDFRAGGGSPLHF.

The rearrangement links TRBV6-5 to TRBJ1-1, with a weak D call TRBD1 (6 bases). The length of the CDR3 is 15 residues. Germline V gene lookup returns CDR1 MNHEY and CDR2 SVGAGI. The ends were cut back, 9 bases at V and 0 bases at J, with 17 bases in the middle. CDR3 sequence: CASHTGQTMNTEAFF. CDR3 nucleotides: TGTGCCAGTCATACAGGACAGACCATGAACACTGAAGCTTTCTTT.

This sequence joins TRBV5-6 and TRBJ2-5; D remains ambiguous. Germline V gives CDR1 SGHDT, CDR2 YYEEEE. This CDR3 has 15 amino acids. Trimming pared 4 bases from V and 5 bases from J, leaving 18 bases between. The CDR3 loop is CASSRATSIQETQYF. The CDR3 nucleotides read TGTGCCAGCAGCCGGGCTACCTCGATCCAGGAGACCCAGTACTTC.